Listed below are T cell receptor beta chains from one sample, sequenced in a study of early T cells in non-severe SARS-CoV-2 infection. In TCRdb, the 5' RACE reads were re-called with MiXCR into one record per CDR3 protein. This table holds 75,000 to 80,000 distinct CDR3 sequences, around 11% found once. The sequencing here drew on whole blood, taken at baseline. The receptor source for this set is an adult who was a healthcare worker with PCR-confirmed SARS-CoV-2 infection or an uninfected control (not recorded which). The CDR3 runs from the conserved cysteine through the conserved F or W. A D gene is named only where the DNA matches it firmly. The size field is filled for only some rows; it gives once, few, many or a size class.

V: TRBV3-1; D: -; size: few; J: TRBJ2-3; DNA: TGTGCCAGCAGCCAAGATGGATCTTACACAGATACGCAGTATTTT; CDR3: CASSQDGSYTDTQYF
V: TRBV5-4; D: -; size: -; J: TRBJ1-1; DNA: TGTGCCAGCAGCTTGCCGACAGGGAACACTGAAGCTTTCTTT; CDR3: CASSLPTGNTEAFF
V: TRBV6-2/TRBV6-3; D: -; size: few; J: TRBJ2-5; DNA: TGTGCCAGCAGTTACATGTTACAGGGCACCCAAGAGACCCAGTACTTC; CDR3: CASSYMLQGTQETQYF
V: TRBV6-4; D: TRBD2; size: few; J: TRBJ2-3; DNA: TGTGCCAGCAGTGTCCTAGCGGGGACCACAGATACGCAGTATTTT; CDR3: CASSVLAGTTDTQYF
V: TRBV20-1; D: -; size: few; J: TRBJ2-7; DNA: TGCAGTGCTAGGGAATCTAGCCTTGAGCAGTACTTC; CDR3: CSARESSLEQYF
V: TRBV6-2/TRBV6-3; D: -; size: once; J: TRBJ1-4; DNA: TGTGCCAGCAGCTACCAGGGTAACTTTAATGAAAAACTGTTTTTT; CDR3: CASSYQGNFNEKLFF
V: TRBV28; D: -; size: few; J: TRBJ2-4; DNA: TGTGCCAGCAGTTTGGTAGGAGGGGGAAACATTCAGTACTTC; CDR3: CASSLVGGGNIQYF
V: TRBV20-1; D: -; size: few; J: TRBJ2-1; DNA: TGCAGTGCTATAGGGGGGAGCTCCTACAATGAGCAGTTCTTC; CDR3: CSAIGGSSYNEQFF
V: TRBV18; D: -; size: many; J: TRBJ1-1; DNA: TGTGCCAGCACCGCGCAGGGTCTCACTGAAGCTTTCTTT; CDR3: CASTAQGLTEAFF
V: TRBV11-2; D: -; size: few; J: TRBJ2-3; DNA: TGTGCCAGCAGCCTCGTCCACATCACAGGGACTAGCACAGATACGCAGTATTTT; CDR3: CASSLVHITGTSTDTQYF
V: TRBV12-3/TRBV12-4; D: -; size: few; J: TRBJ1-2; DNA: TGTGCCAGCAGTTGGCAGTCCTATGGCTACACCTTC; CDR3: CASSWQSYGYTF
V: TRBV2; D: -; size: many; J: TRBJ2-1; DNA: TGTGCCAGCAAGAGGTATGGGCAGGTCGAGCAGTTCTTC; CDR3: CASKRYGQVEQFF
V: TRBV6-5; D: TRBD1; size: -; J: TRBJ2-7; DNA: TGTGCCAGCAGATCCGGGACAGGGGCCTACGAGCAGTACTTC; CDR3: CASRSGTGAYEQYF
V: TRBV5-5; D: -; size: few; J: TRBJ1-2; DNA: TGTGCCAGCAGAAGGCAGCTTGATAACTATGGCTACACCTTC; CDR3: CASRRQLDNYGYTF
V: TRBV7-2; D: -; size: many; J: TRBJ2-7; DNA: TGTGCCAGCAGCCCCGACGATATACGCTACGAGCAGTACTTC; CDR3: CASSPDDIRYEQYF
V: TRBV11-1; D: -; size: few; J: TRBJ1-5; DNA: TGTGTCAGCAGCTCCGACCCAAATCAGCCCCAGCATTTT; CDR3: CVSSSDPNQPQHF
V: TRBV2; D: -; size: many; J: TRBJ2-2; DNA: TGTGCCAGCAGAATTGTGAACCAGAACACCGGGGAGCTGTTTTTT; CDR3: CASRIVNQNTGELFF
V: TRBV12-5; D: -; size: few; J: TRBJ2-5; DNA: TGTGCTAGTGGTTTGTGGGAGACCCAGTACTTC; CDR3: CASGLWETQYF
V: TRBV21-1; D: -; size: few; J: TRBJ2-1; DNA: TGTGCCCCTTTCGCACGGGGACTCTACAATGAGCAGTTCTTC; CDR3: CAPFARGLYNEQFF